Presented here are 30 T cell receptor beta chains from one specimen sequenced in a study of human T cells and chemical hapten exposure. TCRdb processed the RACE reads anew with MiXCR; each CDR3 protein has one entry. The table has approximately 81,000 distinct CDR3 sequences, 8.6% seen once. Time point noted: healthy volunteer bleed at 6 weeks. Before extraction, the whole blood was not fractionated, and total RNA was taken from it. The material sequenced was whole blood. Receptor source: a male donor in good health. Some clones in this sample may be carry-over from other donors' samples.

The chain links TRBV2 to TRBJ2-1; D gene uncertain. CDR3 length: 12 residues. Per the germline V gene, CDR1 is SNHLY and CDR2 is FYNNEI. Trimming took off 6 bases at V and 8 bases at J, with 11 bases between the two ends. The CDR3 DNA reads as TGTGCCAGCAGCGCTAACACCCATGAGCAGTTCTTC. As protein: CASSANTHEQFF.

This clonotype was recorded many times. The chain links TRBV15 to TRBJ2-1; D uncertain. The V gene lost 0 bases and the J gene lost 7 bases, with 10 bases spanning the gap. This CDR3 spans 14 amino acids. Per germline, CDR1 LNHNV and CDR2 YYDKDF (reference sequence). The CDR3 loop reads CATSRDVGWNEQFF. The CDR3 nucleotides are TGTGCCACCAGCAGAGATGTGGGTTGGAATGAGCAGTTCTTC. The full variable domain, with the rest looked up from reference TRBV15 and TRBJ2-1, is DAMVIQNPRYQVTQFGKPVTLSCSQTLNHNVMYWYQQKSSQAPKLLFHYYDKDFNNEADTPDNFQSRRPNTSFCFLDIRSPGLGDTAMYLCATSRDVGWNEQFFGPGTRLTVL.

This clonotype has a handful of counts. The chain recombines TRBV5-1 with TRBJ1-6; maybe TRBD1 (5 bases). The CDR3 sequence is 15 residues long. Per germline, CDR1 SGHRS and CDR2 YFSETQ. V gave up 4 bases and J gave up 5 bases, with 13 bases separating them. The CDR3 region has the DNA TGCGCCAGCAGCGGGACTGCGATTAATAATTCACCCCTCCACTTT. Residues: CASSGTAINNSPLHF.

The chain employs TRBV5-1 and TRBJ2-5; D may be TRBD2 (6 bases). Germline lookup yields CDR1 SGHRS and CDR2 YFSETQ. V lost 4 bases, J lost 4 bases, and 14 bases lay in between. The CDR3 runs to 14 residues. This chain's CDR3 is CASSQSGTGETQYF. The CDR3 DNA is TGCGCCAGCAGCCAATCCGGGACTGGAGAGACCCAGTACTTC. Filled out from reference TRBV5-1 and TRBJ2-5, the complete variable domain reads KAGVTQTPRYLIKTRGQQVTLSCSPISGHRSVSWYQQTPGQGLQFLFEYFSETQRNKGNFPGRFSGRQFSNSRSEMNVSTLELGDSALYLCASSQSGTGETQYFGPGTRLLVL.

The rearrangement joins TRBV6-5 to TRBJ1-5, with a tentative D call TRBD1 (5 bases). The V end lost 10 bases, the J end lost 2 bases, and 15 bases lay between the germline ends. CDR1 and CDR2 from the germline V gene are MNHEY and SVGAGI. CDR3 length equals 14 residues. The CDR3 spells CATKRGGGNQPQHF. The DNA of the CDR3 is TGTGCCACCAAGAGGGGTGGCGGCAATCAGCCCCAGCATTTT.

This clonotype was observed many times. The chain employs TRBV29-1 and TRBJ2-1; 10 bases are shared with TRBD2. The CDR3 contains 12 residues. Germline CDR1 and CDR2: SQVTM and ANQGSEA. CDR3 nucleotide sequence: TGCAGTACTAGCGGGATTTTAGATGAGCAGTTCTTC. Amino acids: CSTSGILDEQFF.

The chain carries TRBV12-3 or TRBV12-4 and TRBJ1-1; 8 bases line up with TRBD1. This CDR3 has 11 residues. Trimming removed 7 bases from V and 11 bases from J; junction bases left unmatched: 6. The CDR3 loop reads CASNNRGGAFF. In DNA, the CDR3 is TGTGCCAGCAATAACAGGGGGGGCGCTTTCTTT.

The V call is TRBV12-5, the J call TRBJ2-7; TRBD1 matches 11 bases. Germline V gene data show CDR1 as LGHNT and CDR2 as FRNRAP. With 5 bases clipped from V and 9 bases from J, the junction kept 6 bases outside the gene matches. The CDR3 is 13 amino acids. The CDR3 bases are TGTGCTAGTGGTGGTAGGACAGGGGGCATGCAGTACTTC. Protein product: CASGGRTGGMQYF.

This clonotype was counted many times. The chain recombines TRBV7-9 with TRBJ2-7; weak D call: TRBD2 (5 bases). Per the germline V gene, CDR1 is SEHNR and CDR2 is FQNEAQ (reference sequence). This CDR3 region has 15 residues. The ends were cut back, 4 bases at V and 0 bases at J, with 13 bases in the middle. The CDR3 sequence is CASSSDGTSSYEQYF. Written as DNA, the CDR3 is TGTGCCAGCAGCTCCGACGGAACTAGCTCCTACGAGCAGTACTTC.

This clonotype was seen a few times. The rearrangement links TRBV25-1 to TRBJ2-7, with D tentatively TRBD1 or TRBD2 (5 bases each). V lost 1 base to trimming and J lost 1 base, with 5 bases between them. The CDR3 runs to 13 residues. In germline, CDR1 is MGHDK, CDR2 SYGVNS. The CDR3 loop is CASSEWGSYEQYF. In nucleotides, the CDR3 is TGTGCCAGCAGTGAATGGGGGTCCTACGAGCAGTACTTC.

As to this clonotype: This sequence may be a read error, since a much larger clone differs from it by one base. The gene calls are TRBV29-1 and TRBJ2-7, with 8 bases identical to TRBD2. Germline CDR1 and CDR2: SQVTM and ANQGSEA. There are 14 residues in the CDR3. CDR3: CCVVGGEHLGEQYF. The CDR3 DNA is TGCTGCGTTGTCGGGGGGGAGCATCTCGGCGAGCAGTACTTC.

The V gene is TRBV7-2, the J gene TRBJ2-2; tentative D call: TRBD1 (5 bases). V was clipped by 2 bases and J by 5 bases, with 12 bases between them. Germline V gene sequence: CDR1 SGHTA, CDR2 FQGNSA. The CDR3 extends over 15 amino acids. The CDR3 sequence: CASSLSFDRTGELFF. The CDR3 DNA follows: TGTGCCAGCAGCTTATCGTTCGACAGAACCGGGGAGCTGTTTTTT.

J is TRBJ1-1 and V is TRBV4-3; possibly TRBD1 for D (5 bases). Trimming shortened V by 0 bases and J by 12 bases, and 20 bases separated the two germline ends. The CDR3 is 15 amino acids. The V gene's germline CDR1 is LGHNA and CDR2 YSLEER. This CDR3 reads CASSQDEDITETSFF. The DNA of the CDR3 is TGCGCCAGCAGCCAAGATGAGGACATCACAGAGACATCTTTCTTT.

The rearrangement uses TRBV5-1 and TRBJ2-7; TRBD1 is a possible D gene (5 bases). Trimming pared 1 base from V and 5 bases from J, leaving 10 bases between. Germline CDR1 reads SGHRS; CDR2 reads YFSETQ. This CDR3 has 13 amino acids. CDR3 protein: CASSLWTRNEQYF. CDR3 in DNA: TGCGCCAGCAGCTTGTGGACAAGGAACGAGCAGTACTTC.

This clonotype has a count of ten or more. This chain links TRBV12-3 or TRBV12-4 with TRBJ1-1; a possible D gene is TRBD1 (6 bases). V was clipped by 7 bases and J by 1 base, with 10 bases between them. CDR3 length: 13 amino acids. CDR3 DNA sequence: TGTGCCAGCACTCTGGACAGGAACACTGAAGCTTTCTTT. Amino acid sequence: CASTLDRNTEAFF.

The chain combines TRBV6-5 with TRBJ1-4, with D possibly matching TRBD1 (5 bases). V was pared by 0 bases and J by 12 bases, with 11 bases between. CDR1 and CDR2 from the germline V gene are MNHEY and SVGAGI. There are 13 residues in the CDR3. The CDR3 region has the DNA TGTGCCAGCAGTTACTCGAAGGGAGGGGAACTGTTTTTT. This gives the protein CASSYSKGGELFF.

This clonotype has a handful of counts. This chain's CDR3 is CSVEERDSTMKQFF. The CDR3 DNA follows: TGCAGCGTTGAAGAGCGGGACAGTACAATGAAGCAGTTCTTC. The rearrangement joins TRBV29-1 to TRBJ2-1, with D possibly TRBD1 on 7 matching bases. Germline V lookup: CDR1 SQVTM, CDR2 ANQGSEA. V was pared by 0 bases and J by 11 bases, with 17 bases between. This CDR3 spans 14 amino acids.

The chain employs TRBV25-1 and TRBJ2-2, with 7 bases aligning to TRBD2. CDR1 MGHDK and CDR2 SYGVNS come from the germline V gene. The CDR3 is 17 amino acids. With V trimmed by 5 bases and J by 7 bases, 16 bases remained unmatched. CDR3 region: CASSPLGEGREDGELFF. As DNA, the CDR3 is TGTGCCAGCAGTCCCCTCGGGGAGGGACGAGAAGACGGGGAGCTGTTTTTT.

This clonotype occurred many times. The V and J genes are TRBV20-1 and TRBJ2-7, with 7 bases identical to TRBD2. The germline gives CDR1 DFQATT, CDR2 SNEGSKA (reference sequence). V shed 6 bases, J shed 1 base, and the junction held 6 bases outside the gene matches. CDR3 length: 13 residues. The DNA for the CDR3 is TGCAGTGCAGCGGGGCTAGATTCCTACGAGCAGTACTTC. Translation: CSAAGLDSYEQYF.

Only a few counts were recorded for this clonotype. The V gene is TRBV20-1, the J gene TRBJ1-4; D is perhaps TRBD1 (6 bases). Germline loops: CDR1 DFQATT, CDR2 SNEGSKA (reference sequence). The CDR3 is 12 amino acids. Trimming left V 6 bases short and J 4 bases short, with 9 bases between. The CDR3 reads CSAQDSNEKLFF. The CDR3 DNA is TGCAGTGCCCAGGACAGTAATGAAAAACTGTTTTTT.

This rearrangement joins TRBV6-5 to TRBJ1-1; 10 bases map to TRBD1. Germline lookup yields CDR1 MNHEY and CDR2 SVGAGI. The CDR3 has 18 amino acids. V dropped 6 bases and J dropped 3; count of bases not matched to a gene: 16. For the CDR3, the DNA is TGTGCCAGCAGGTTGACGTCCGGGACAGGGGTTCAGGACACTGAAGCTTTCTTT. Translation gives CASRLTSGTGVQDTEAFF.

J is TRBJ2-1 and V is TRBV29-1, with unresolved D. Trimming shortened V by 2 bases and J by 7 bases, and 6 bases separated the two germline ends. CDR3 length: 11 residues. CDR1 is SQVTM, CDR2 ANQGSEA, per germline. The CDR3 DNA sequence: TGCAGCGTTGAACGGGCTAATGAGCAGTTCTTC. Its protein product is CSVERANEQFF.

J is TRBJ2-7 and V is TRBV29-1; D remains ambiguous. Germline CDR1 and CDR2: SQVTM and ANQGSEA. V lost 4 bases and J lost 2, with 9 bases in between. This CDR3 comprises 12 residues. CDR3 in DNA: TGCAGCGTTGGGGGAAACACCTACGAGCAGTACTTC. It is translated as CSVGGNTYEQYF.

The chain uses TRBV29-1 and TRBJ2-5; D might be TRBD2 (7 bases). The V end lost 7 bases, the J end lost 5 bases, and 29 bases lay between the germline ends. Germline V gene data show CDR1 as SQVTM and CDR2 as ANQGSEA. This CDR3 has 17 amino acids. The CDR3 protein is CSDTAGGGHPGGETQYF. The DNA of the CDR3 is TGCAGCGATACGGCCGGCGGGGGACATCCCGGAGGGGAGACCCAGTACTTC.

The sample holds a few counts of this clonotype. The V call is TRBV6-2 or TRBV6-3, the J call TRBJ1-5; D is possibly TRBD1 (5 bases). V gave up 2 bases and J gave up 4 bases, with 12 bases separating them. This CDR3 spans 15 amino acids. Germline-derived CDR1 and CDR2 are MNHEY and SVGEGT. CDR3 protein: CASSYRGLSNQPQHF. Written as DNA, the CDR3 is TGTGCCAGCAGTTACCGGGGACTAAGTAATCAGCCCCAGCATTTT.

This clonotype was counted only a few times. This chain links TRBV19 with TRBJ2-7; no clear D. From germline, CDR1 is LNHDA and CDR2 SQIVND (reference sequence). The ends were cut back, 1 base at V and 1 base at J, with 17 bases in the middle. The CDR3 is 17 amino acids. The CDR3 loop is CASSIGIPVALSYEQYF. The CDR3 DNA follows: TGTGCCAGTAGTATAGGGATCCCCGTAGCCCTTTCCTACGAGCAGTACTTC.

This clonotype was detected many times. The V gene is TRBV29-1, the J gene TRBJ1-1, with 8 bases identical to TRBD1. Germline V CDR1 and CDR2: SQVTM, ANQGSEA. CDR3 length equals 12 residues. V was clipped by 6 bases and J by 8 bases; unmatched bases: 8. CDR3 sequence reads: CSVKPGQEEAFF. The CDR3 DNA is TGCAGCGTCAAACCGGGACAGGAAGAAGCTTTCTTT.

In its sample, this clonotype was seen a few times. This chain connects TRBV7-2 to TRBJ2-1; TRBD1 matches 7 bases. This CDR3 comprises 13 residues. The germline CDR1 and CDR2 sequences are SGHTA and FQGNSA. Trimming took 4 bases from V and 5 from J; bases not matched to a gene: 2. The CDR3 protein is CASSSTGNNEQFF. The CDR3 nucleotides read TGTGCCAGCAGCTCGACAGGGAACAATGAGCAGTTCTTC.

The V call is TRBV6-5, the J call TRBJ1-5, with D possibly matching TRBD1 (5 bases). Germline V CDR1 and CDR2: MNHEY, SVGAGI. There are 15 residues in the CDR3. V was shortened by 6 bases and J by 2 bases, with 14 bases between the two germline ends. The CDR3 DNA reads as TGTGCCAGCAGGCCCGGACAAGCCGGCAATCAGCCCCAGCATTTT. It specifies CASRPGQAGNQPQHF.

The V gene is TRBV20-1, the J gene TRBJ2-1; 8 bases map to TRBD2. V dropped 2 bases and J dropped 1; count of bases not matched to a gene: 1. Germline CDR1 DFQATT, CDR2 SNEGSKA (reference sequence). The CDR3 consists of 14 residues. The CDR3 here is CSARRGGSYNEQFF. The CDR3 DNA is TGCAGTGCTAGACGGGGGGGATCCTACAATGAGCAGTTCTTC.